The rows below give T cell receptor beta chains drawn from one sample of a study of glioma-infiltrating T cells. TCRdb itself ran the multiplex PCR reads through MiXCR, one entry per CDR3 protein. The sample shows under 200,000 distinct CDR3 sequences, roughly a third of them seen only once. Sequenced material: glioma tissue, nonneoplastic brain tissue, or PBMCs (not recorded which). The receptors come from a human donor with low-grade glioma or glioblastoma, undergoing nonglioma brain surgery, or in good health (not recorded which). Both conserved end residues are part of each CDR3. The D gene is left open where the match is weak. Only some rows state a clone size, as once, few, many or a class for expanded clones.

TRBJ2-1	-	TRBV6-5	-	CASSNMGFNYNEQFF	TGTGCCAGCAGCAACATGGGTTTCAACTACAATGAGCAGTTCTTC
TRBJ1-1	many	TRBV10-3	-	CAISETTPTEAFF	TGTGCCATCAGTGAGACAACCCCCACTGAAGCTTTCTTT
TRBJ2-1	-	TRBV19	TRBD2	CASSPGREGGGRSEQFF	TGTGCCAGTAGTCCCGGAAGGGAGGGCGGGGGGAGAAGTGAGCAGTTCTTC
TRBJ2-7	many	TRBV14	-	CASSRGRLTYEQYF	TGTGCCAGCAGCCGGGGTAGACTAACCTACGAGCAGTACTTC
TRBJ1-5	many	TRBV4-1	-	CASSQGQGLGQPQHF	TGCGCCAGCAGCCAAGGGCAGGGATTGGGGCAGCCCCAGCATTTT
TRBJ2-1	-	TRBV24-1	-	CATSGSYHNEQFF	TGTGCCACCAGTGGGAGCTACCACAATGAGCAGTTCTTC
TRBJ2-5	many	TRBV4-1	-	CASSQDRIGQAETQYF	TGCGCCAGCAGCCAAGATCGAATTGGACAAGCGGAGACCCAGTACTTC
TRBJ2-2	-	TRBV4-1	-	CASSKPSRQGGKPGELFF	TGCGCCAGCAGCAAACCCTCGAGGCAGGGTGGAAAACCCGGGGAGCTGTTTTTT
TRBJ1-2	many	TRBV28	TRBD1	CASRATGGKYGYTF	TGTGCCAGCAGGGCGACAGGGGGCAAGTATGGCTACACCTTC
TRBJ1-3	many	TRBV2	-	CASSVRGNTIYF	TGTGCCAGCAGTGTACGCGGAAACACCATATATTTT
TRBJ2-3	-	TRBV2	TRBD2	CARSEEQLLAGQRTQYF	TGTGCCAGAAGTGAAGAACAATTACTAGCGGGGCAGCGGACGCAGTATTTT
TRBJ1-5	many	TRBV19	-	CASSISRQNNQPQHF	TGTGCCAGTAGTATATCCCGGCAGAACAATCAGCCCCAGCATTTT
TRBJ1-6	few	TRBV4-2	-	CASSQDVRYNSPLHF	TGTGCCAGCAGCCAAGATGTCAGGTATAATTCACCCCTCCACTTT
TRBJ2-1	-	TRBV20-1	-	CSASTRDSSYNEQFF	TGCAGTGCCAGTACAAGGGATAGTTCCTACAATGAGCAGTTCTTC
TRBJ2-3	once	TRBV30	TRBD1	CAWRDRGTDTQYF	TGTGCCTGGAGGGACAGGGGCACAGATACGCAGTATTTT
TRBJ1-1	-	TRBV5-1	TRBD1	CASSLTGGLGDIEAFF	TGCGCCAGCAGCTTGACAGGGGGCCTGGGGGACATTGAAGCTTTCTTT
TRBJ1-2	many	TRBV10-3	-	CAISENYKEGYTF	TGTGCCATCAGTGAGAACTATAAGGAGGGCTACACCTTC
TRBJ1-2	-	TRBV11-2	-	CASSVESGFDYGYTF	TGTGCCAGCAGCGTAGAGTCGGGGTTTGACTATGGCTACACCTTC